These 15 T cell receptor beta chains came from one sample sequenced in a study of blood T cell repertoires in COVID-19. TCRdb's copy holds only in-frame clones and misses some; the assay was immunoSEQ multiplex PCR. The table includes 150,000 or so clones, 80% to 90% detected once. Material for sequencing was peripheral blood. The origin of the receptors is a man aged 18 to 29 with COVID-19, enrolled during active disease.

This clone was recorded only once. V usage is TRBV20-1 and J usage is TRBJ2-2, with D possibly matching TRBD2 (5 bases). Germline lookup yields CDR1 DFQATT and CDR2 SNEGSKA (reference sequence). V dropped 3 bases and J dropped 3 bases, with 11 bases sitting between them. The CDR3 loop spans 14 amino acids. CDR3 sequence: CSASPGRDTGELFF. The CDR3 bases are TGCAGTGCTAGTCCCGGGCGGGACACCGGGGAGCTGTTTTTT.

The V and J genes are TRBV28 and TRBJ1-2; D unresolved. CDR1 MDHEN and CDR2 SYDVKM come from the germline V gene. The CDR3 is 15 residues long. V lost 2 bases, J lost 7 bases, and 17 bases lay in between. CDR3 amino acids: CASSLRGSHLGGYTF. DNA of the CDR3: TGTGCCAGCAGTTTACGAGGGAGCCACTTGGGTGGCTACACCTTC.

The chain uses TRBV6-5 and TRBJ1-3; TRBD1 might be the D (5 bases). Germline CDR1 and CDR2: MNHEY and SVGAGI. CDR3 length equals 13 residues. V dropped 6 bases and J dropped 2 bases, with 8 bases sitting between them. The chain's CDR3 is CASRTGAGNTIYF. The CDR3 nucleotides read TGTGCCAGCAGGACGGGGGCTGGAAACACCATATATTTT.

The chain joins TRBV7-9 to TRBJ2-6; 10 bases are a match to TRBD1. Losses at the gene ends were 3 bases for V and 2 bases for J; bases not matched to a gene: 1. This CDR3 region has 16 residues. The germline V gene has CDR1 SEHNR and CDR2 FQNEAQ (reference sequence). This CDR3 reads CASSFGQGAGANVLTF. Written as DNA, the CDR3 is TGTGCCAGCAGCTTCGGACAGGGGGCTGGGGCCAACGTCCTGACTTTC.

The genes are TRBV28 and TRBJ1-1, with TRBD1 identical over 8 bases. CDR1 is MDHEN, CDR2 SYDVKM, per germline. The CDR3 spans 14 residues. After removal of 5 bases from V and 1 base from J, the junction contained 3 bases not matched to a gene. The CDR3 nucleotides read TGTGCCAGCAGTCCCGGGACAGGGAACACTGAAGCTTTCTTT. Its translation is CASSPGTGNTEAFF.

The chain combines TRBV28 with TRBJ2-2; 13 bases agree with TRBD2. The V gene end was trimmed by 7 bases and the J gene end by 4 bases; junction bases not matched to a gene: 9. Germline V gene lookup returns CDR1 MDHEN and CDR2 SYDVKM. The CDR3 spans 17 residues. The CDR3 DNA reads TGTGCCAGCACCACCATTACTAGCGGGAGGGTCACCGGGGAGCTGTTTTTT. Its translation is CASTTITSGRVTGELFF.

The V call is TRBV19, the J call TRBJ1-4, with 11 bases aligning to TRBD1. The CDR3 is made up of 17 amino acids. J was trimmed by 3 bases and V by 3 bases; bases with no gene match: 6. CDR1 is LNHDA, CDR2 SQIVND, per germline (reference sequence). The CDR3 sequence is CASSIYGQGASNEKLFF. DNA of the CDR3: TGTGCCAGTAGTATCTACGGACAGGGGGCCTCTAATGAAAAACTGTTTTTT.

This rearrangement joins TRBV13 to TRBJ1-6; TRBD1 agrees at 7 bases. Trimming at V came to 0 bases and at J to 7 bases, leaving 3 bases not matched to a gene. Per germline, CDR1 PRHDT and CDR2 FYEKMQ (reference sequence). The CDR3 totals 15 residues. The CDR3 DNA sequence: TGTGCCAGCAGCTTAGGGGACAGGACAAATTCACCCCTCCACTTT. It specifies CASSLGDRTNSPLHF.

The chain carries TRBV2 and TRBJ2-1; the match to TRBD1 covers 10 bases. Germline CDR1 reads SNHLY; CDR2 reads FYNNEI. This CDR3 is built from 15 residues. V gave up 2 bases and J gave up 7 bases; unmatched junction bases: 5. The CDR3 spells CASSETGTGDNEQFF. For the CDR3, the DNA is TGTGCCAGCAGTGAAACCGGGACAGGGGATAATGAGCAGTTCTTC.

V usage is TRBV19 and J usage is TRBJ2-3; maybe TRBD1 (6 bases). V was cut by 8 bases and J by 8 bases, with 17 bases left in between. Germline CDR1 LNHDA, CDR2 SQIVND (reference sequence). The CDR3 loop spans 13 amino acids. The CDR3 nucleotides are TGTGCCAGTCTCAAAACCGGACAGATTACGCAGTATTTT. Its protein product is CASLKTGQITQYF.

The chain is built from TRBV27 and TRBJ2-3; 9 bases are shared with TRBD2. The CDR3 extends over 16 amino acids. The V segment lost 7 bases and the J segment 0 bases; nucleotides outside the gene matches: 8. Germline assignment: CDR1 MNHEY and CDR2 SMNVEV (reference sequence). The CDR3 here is CASTLSLAGSTDTQYF. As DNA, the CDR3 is TGTGCCAGCACACTATCCCTAGCGGGAAGCACAGATACGCAGTATTTT.

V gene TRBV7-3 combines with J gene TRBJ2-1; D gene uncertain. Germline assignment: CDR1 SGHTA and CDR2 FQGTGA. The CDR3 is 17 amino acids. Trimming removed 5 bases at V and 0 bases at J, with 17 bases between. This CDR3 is CASSPQSATSSYNEQFF. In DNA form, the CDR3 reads TGTGCCAGCAGCCCACAGTCCGCGACAAGCTCCTACAATGAGCAGTTCTTC.

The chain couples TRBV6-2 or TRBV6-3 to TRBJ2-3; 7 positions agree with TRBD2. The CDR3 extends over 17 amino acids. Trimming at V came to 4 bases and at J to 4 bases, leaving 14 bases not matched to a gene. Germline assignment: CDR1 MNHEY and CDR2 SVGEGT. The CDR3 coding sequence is TGTGCCAGCAGTTCCGCCCGGGCCGGCGGGAGCGCAGATACGCAGTATTTT. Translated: CASSSARAGGSADTQYF.

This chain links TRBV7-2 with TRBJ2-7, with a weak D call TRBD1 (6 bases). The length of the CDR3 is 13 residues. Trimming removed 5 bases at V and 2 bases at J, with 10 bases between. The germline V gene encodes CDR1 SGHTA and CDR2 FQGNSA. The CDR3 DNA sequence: TGTGCCAGCAGCCCGGACAGCCCCTACGAGCAGTACTTC. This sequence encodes CASSPDSPYEQYF.

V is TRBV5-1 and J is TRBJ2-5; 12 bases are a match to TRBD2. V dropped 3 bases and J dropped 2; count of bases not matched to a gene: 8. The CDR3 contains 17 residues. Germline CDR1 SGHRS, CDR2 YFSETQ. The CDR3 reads CASSWGTSGFKQETQYF. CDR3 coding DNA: TGCGCCAGCAGCTGGGGGACTAGCGGGTTTAAGCAAGAGACCCAGTACTTC.